This T cell receptor (beta chain) was profiled in a study of T cells of healthy individuals. Trimming at V came to 3 bases and at J to 6 bases, leaving 12 bases not matched to a gene. Germline V lookup: CDR1 MGHRA, CDR2 YSYEKL. The CDR3 has 16 amino acids. TCRdb ran MiXCR on the 5' RACE reads and lists one entry per CDR3 protein. The table lists around 100,000 distinct CDR3 sequences, about 16% of them singletons, with over 5% in the top ten. This clonotype was picked up a small number of times. The chain couples TRBV4-1 to TRBJ2-5; 8 nucleotides line up with TRBD1. This clonotype originated in a human donor in good health. The CDR3 region has the DNA TGCGCCAGCAGCCAGGCCTTTCAGGGGGCGCAAAAGACCCAGTACTTC. This encodes CASSQAFQGAQKTQYF.